These 9 T cell receptor beta chains originate from one sample sequenced in a study of cytomegalovirus exposure and HLA in healthy donors. Sequencing was performed with immunoSEQ multiplex PCR; in TCRdb, only in-frame clones are kept and a portion is missing. The sample includes around 160,000 clones, 85% to 90% of them seen just once. The sample taken for sequencing was PBMCs. The receptors derive from a man aged 18 to 29 in good health and CMV-seronegative.

The chain couples TRBV30 to TRBJ2-3; 9 bases match TRBD1. Germline assignment: CDR1 GTSNPN and CDR2 SVGIG (reference sequence). Trimming took 4 bases from V and 11 from J; bases not matched to a gene: 13. The CDR3 runs to 14 residues. The CDR3, as DNA: TGTGCCTGGACGCGGGACAGGGAAGCCGGTGGGCAGTATTTT. It yields the protein CAWTRDREAGGQYF. The whole variable domain, remainder taken from reference TRBV30 and TRBJ2-3, is SQTIHQWPATLVQPVGSPLSLECTVEGTSNPNLYWYRQAAGRGLQLLFYSVGIGQISSEVPQNLSASRPQDRQFILSSKKLLLSDSGFYLCAWTRDREAGGQYFGPGTRLTVL.

The gene calls are TRBV4-1 and TRBJ2-7; 12 bases are shared with TRBD2. Unmatched junction bases numbered 3, after V lost 5 bases and J lost 4 bases. Germline CDR1 and CDR2: MGHRA and YSYEKL. The CDR3 length is 14 residues. The CDR3 here is CASSYLAGGYEQYF. CDR3 sequence (DNA): TGCGCCAGCAGCTACCTAGCGGGAGGGTACGAGCAGTACTTC.

This chain links TRBV4-1 with TRBJ1-2, with TRBD1 matching 9 bases. Germline CDR1 reads MGHRA; CDR2 reads YSYEKL. V lost 1 base to trimming and J lost 8 bases; unmatched junction nucleotides: 8. This CDR3 comprises 15 residues. The CDR3 is CASSQAPDRGFGYTF. CDR3 in DNA: TGCGCCAGCAGCCAAGCTCCGGACAGGGGTTTCGGCTACACCTTC.

The V gene is TRBV6-5, the J gene TRBJ1-2, with a tentative D call TRBD1 (6 bases). V was clipped by 2 bases and J by 1 base, with 8 bases between them. Per germline, CDR1 MNHEY and CDR2 SVGAGI. This CDR3 region has 14 residues. CDR3 in amino acids: CASSYQDSNYGYTF. CDR3 nucleotides: TGTGCCAGCAGTTACCAGGACAGTAACTATGGCTACACCTTC.

The chain links TRBV5-6 to TRBJ2-7; no firm D call. Trimming took off 4 bases at V and 3 bases at J, with 5 bases between the two ends. This CDR3 region has 11 residues. The germline CDR1 and CDR2 sequences are SGHDT and YYEEEE. DNA of the CDR3: TGTGCCAGCAGCAGACTCTACGAGCAGTACGTC. Translating gives CASSRLYEQYV.

The rearrangement joins TRBV6-5 to TRBJ1-1; TRBD1 aligns across 9 bases. This CDR3 region has 15 residues. CDR1 is MNHEY, CDR2 SVGAGI, per germline. The V gene end was trimmed by 10 bases and the J gene end by 3 bases; junction bases not matched to a gene: 12. As DNA, the CDR3 is TGTGCCACCTCGGGACAGGGAGGAAGGGACACTGAAGCTTTCTTT. Protein sequence: CATSGQGGRDTEAFF.

The chain is built from TRBV29-1 and TRBJ1-2; D is perhaps TRBD1 (6 bases). Trimming pared 7 bases from V and 4 bases from J, leaving 16 bases between. The CDR3 totals 13 residues. Looked up from germline, CDR1 is SQVTM and CDR2 is ANQGSEA. The CDR3 DNA follows: TGCAGCGCCCGGCCGAGAGGGGGCTATGGCTACACCTTC. It specifies CSARPRGGYGYTF.

This chain joins TRBV5-1 and TRBJ2-1; a possible D gene is TRBD1 (6 bases). This CDR3 has 16 amino acids. Germline-derived CDR1 and CDR2 are SGHRS and YFSETQ. Trimming left V 0 bases short and J 0 bases short, with 10 bases between. This CDR3 is CASSLEGDSSYNEQFF. CDR3 DNA: TGCGCCAGCAGCTTGGAGGGGGATAGCTCCTACAATGAGCAGTTCTTC. Supplemented by reference TRBV5-1 and TRBJ2-1, the full variable domain reads KAGVTQTPRYLIKTRGQQVTLSCSPISGHRSVSWYQQTPGQGLQFLFEYFSETQRNKGNFPGRFSGRQFSNSRSEMNVSTLELGDSALYLCASSLEGDSSYNEQFFGPGTRLTVL.

The genes are TRBV10-2 and TRBJ1-3; D gene unclear. CDR1 and CDR2 (germline): WSHSY, SAAADI. This CDR3 region has 14 residues. The V gene lost 5 bases and the J gene lost 4 bases, with 12 bases spanning the gap. The CDR3 bases are TGCGCCAGCAGTCTAGGAGATACAGGAAACACCATATATTTT. Protein: CASSLGDTGNTIYF.